The entry below describes one T cell receptor beta chain. This record belongs to a study of blood T cell repertoires in COVID-19. Study overall: COVID-19 samples, acute and convalescent, were from the United States, Italy and Spain. T cells, B-cell-depleted T cells, or PBMCs provided the cDNA or gDNA that served as material.

Methods used by the authors: Amplification from reference gene primers served as the basis for estimated nucleated cell counts. Method: immunoSEQ multiplex PCR; TCRdb's copy keeps in-frame clones and lacks some. Clonal size and the V and J genes are those of that table, whereas D and trimming came from the DNA. The sample shows about 22,000 clones, 80% of them seen only once. Germline loops: CDR1 WSHSY, CDR2 SAAADI. The CDR3 covers 16 residues. J was trimmed by 8 bases and V by 4 bases; bases with no gene match: 12. The sequence came from a man aged 55-75 years with active COVID-19. This chain uses TRBV10-2 with TRBJ2-1, with 9 bases fitting TRBD1. Sequencing input: peripheral blood. DNA of the CDR3: TGCGCCAGCAGTGTGGGGACAGGGACGGTGGACGATGAGCAGTTCTTC. Protein product: CASSVGTGTVDDEQFF.